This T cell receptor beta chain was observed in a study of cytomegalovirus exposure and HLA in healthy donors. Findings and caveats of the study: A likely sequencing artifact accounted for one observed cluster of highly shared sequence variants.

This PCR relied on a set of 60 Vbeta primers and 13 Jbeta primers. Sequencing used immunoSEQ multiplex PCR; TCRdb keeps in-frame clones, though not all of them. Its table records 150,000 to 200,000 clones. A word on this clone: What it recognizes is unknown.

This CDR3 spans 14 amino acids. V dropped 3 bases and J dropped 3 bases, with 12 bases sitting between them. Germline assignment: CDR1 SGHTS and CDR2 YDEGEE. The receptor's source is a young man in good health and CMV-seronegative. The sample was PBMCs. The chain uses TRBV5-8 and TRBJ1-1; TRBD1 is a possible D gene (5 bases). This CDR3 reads CASSSRRGDTEAFF. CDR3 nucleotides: TGTGCCAGCAGCTCCCGCCGGGGGGACACTGAAGCTTTCTTT.